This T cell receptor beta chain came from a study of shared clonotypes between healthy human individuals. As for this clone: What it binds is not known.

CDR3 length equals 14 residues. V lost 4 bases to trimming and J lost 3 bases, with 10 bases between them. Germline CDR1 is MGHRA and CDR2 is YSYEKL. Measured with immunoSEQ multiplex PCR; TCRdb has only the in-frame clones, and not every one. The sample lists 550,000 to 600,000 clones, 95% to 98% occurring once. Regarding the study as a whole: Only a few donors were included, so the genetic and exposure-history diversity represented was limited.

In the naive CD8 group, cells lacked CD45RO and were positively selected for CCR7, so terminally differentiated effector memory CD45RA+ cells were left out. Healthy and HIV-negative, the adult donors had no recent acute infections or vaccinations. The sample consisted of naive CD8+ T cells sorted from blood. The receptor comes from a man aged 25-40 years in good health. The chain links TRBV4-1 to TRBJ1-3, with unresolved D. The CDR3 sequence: CASSLSDDGNTIYF. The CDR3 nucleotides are TGCGCCAGCAGCCTCAGTGACGATGGAAACACCATATATTTT.